This is a list of T cell receptor beta chains from one sample in a study of T cell responses to AZD1222 COVID-19 vaccine. The assay was immunoSEQ multiplex PCR, and TCRdb's table has in-frame clones only and misses some. Of more than 95,000 clones in the sample, roughly 85% were seen once. Sample: peripheral blood, taken 28 days after the second AZD1222 dose. These TCRs come from an adult who received the AZD1222 COVID-19 vaccine. Each CDR3 is given with its conserved first and last residue.

CDR3aa	v_gene
CASSDRSTDTQYF	TRBV10-1
CASSQADSYTDTQYF	TRBV3-1/TRBV3-2
CASSGTASLLEAFF	TRBV2
CASRYGSSYEQYF	TRBV28
CASSQVWAGTYEQYF	TRBV4-3
CASSPGPVGTGGTEAFF	TRBV2
CASSVDRDSGNTIYF	TRBV9
CASSGGGISTDTQYF	TRBV6-4
CASSDRGFETQYF	TRBV12-3/TRBV12-4
CASSLDPGSTDTQYF	TRBV11-2
CASSPLGQNYNSPLHF	TRBV27
CASSGRGVPYEQYF	TRBV19
CASGDEKLFF	TRBV9
CASSYGLGNPYEQYF	TRBV6-2/TRBV6-3
CATSREADDQPQHF	TRBV15
CASSLGGAGQGAGNTIYF	TRBV7-8
CASSYATGVPNSPLHF	TRBV6-6
CASSSQTALSGNTIYF	TRBV7-2
CASSLGWGEKLFF	TRBV7-2
CAWSVNRGATRGEQFF	TRBV30
CASRRLGEGSGNTIYF	TRBV13
CASSQATSAKNSYNEQFF	TRBV3-1/TRBV3-2
CASSQDSLSQETQYF	TRBV4-2
CATSDSGLAGGGDNEQFF	TRBV24-1
CASGFGGQYQETQYF	TRBV12-5
CATSDLGGGDTDTQYF	TRBV24-1
CASSLGGRPDTDTQYF	TRBV5-1
CASSLGTSGGSAKNIQYF	TRBV3-1/TRBV3-2
CASSPRGTENTEAFF	TRBV3-1/TRBV3-2
CASRSGQDGNQPQHF	TRBV6-5
CASSQVPGRGNTEAFF	TRBV4-1
CASGRDRNNEKLFF	TRBV28
CASSYGTGGYGYTF	TRBV6-5
CASSLQGRSAEAFF	TRBV28
CASSVNLGGGQETQYF	TRBV19
CASSGGEGQPQHF	TRBV28
CAISERATGGAQPQHF	TRBV10-3
CASSPKDGHLYEQYF	TRBV5-6
CASSVATPPLGYTF	TRBV9
CAISGQGGNQPQHF	TRBV10-3
CASSLEGGSNSPLHF	TRBV5-1